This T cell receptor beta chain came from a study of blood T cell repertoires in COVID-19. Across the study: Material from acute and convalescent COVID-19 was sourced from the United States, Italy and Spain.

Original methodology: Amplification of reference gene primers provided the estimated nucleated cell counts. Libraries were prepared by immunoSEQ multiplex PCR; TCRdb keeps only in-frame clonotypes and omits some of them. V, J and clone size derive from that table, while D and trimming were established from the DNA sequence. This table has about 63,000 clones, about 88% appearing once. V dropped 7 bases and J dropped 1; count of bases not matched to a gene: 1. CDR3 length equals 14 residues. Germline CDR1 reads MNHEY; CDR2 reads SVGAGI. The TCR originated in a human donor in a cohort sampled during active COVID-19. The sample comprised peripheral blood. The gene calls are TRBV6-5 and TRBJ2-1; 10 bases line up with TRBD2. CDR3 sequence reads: CASKLAGSYNEQFF. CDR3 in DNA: TGTGCCAGCAAACTAGCGGGGTCCTACAATGAGCAGTTCTTC.